The clone carrying this TCR beta chain has just one count. The antigen is unknown. The CDR3 has 15 residues. V was pared by 2 bases and J by 2 bases, with 10 bases between. Germline values: CDR1 MNHEY, CDR2 SVGEGT. The entry originates in a study of blood T cells in healthy people across ages. In the study overall: Template-switching capture recovered about one barcoded beta molecule per two T cells.

Notes on the study in general: Whereas aged donors had fewer naive CD4+ cells, long-lived donors had more of them and higher diversity. Estimates drawn from one million T cells were deemed to understate diversity.

There were at least 6 micrograms of total RNA extracted from every sample. A J-beta primer mix and a sample-barcoded 5' primer were used in a second PCR of about 7 to 12 cycles. TCRdb analysed the 5' RACE reads with MiXCR anew, one entry per CDR3 protein. The sample consists of about 1.8 million distinct CDR3 sequences, 49% of them appearing once. The sequencing input was blood. The chain has TRBV6-2 or TRBV6-3 and TRBJ2-1; D gene unclear. The sequence derives from a woman aged 35 to 49 in good health. The CDR3 DNA reads as TGTGCCAGCAGTTACCTTCTCTCAACCTACAATGAGCAGTTCTTC. Encoded protein: CASSYLLSTYNEQFF.